This T cell receptor (beta chain) derives from a study of Ad26.COV2.S vaccination and SARS-CoV-2 variants. Study background: Recipients of Ad26.COV2.S got it intramuscularly, once or twice 56 days apart.

Findings of the study overall: Those who received vaccine or placebo ended up with similar non-spike TCR breadth. Spike-specific TCR breadth ran higher among vaccine recipients than placebo recipients.

The CDR3 is 15 amino acids. CDR1 and CDR2 from the germline V gene are SGHVS and FNYEAQ. V lost 2 bases and J lost 3, with 11 bases in between. Profiling relied on immunoSEQ multiplex PCR, and the TCRdb table lists in-frame clones only, not all of them. The table records over 350,000 clones, 88% of them present only once. Concerning this clone itself: Antigen: not known.

Treatment specified: over 15 received Ad26.COV2.S at low or high dose, single or two shots; 5 received placebo; per-sample allocation not given. Day 63 following the first vaccine or placebo injection was when the samples were taken. The donor was a Boston adult aged 18-55 years. The genes are TRBV7-6 and TRBJ1-5; D is unclear. The sample here was peripheral blood, taken in a trial of Ad26.COV2.S vaccine versus placebo. This receptor was identified in a person between 18 and 65 years old who received the Ad26.COV2.S COVID-19 vaccine or a placebo. The CDR3 DNA reads as TGTGCCAGCAGCTTAACGGACGGGTTCAATCAGCCCCAGCATTTT. Amino acids: CASSLTDGFNQPQHF.